These T cell receptor beta chains were read from a single sample in a study of molecular identifiers for immune sequencing clone quantification. TCRdb re-analysed the PCR reads in MiXCR, keeping a single row per CDR3 protein. The data hold around 460,000 distinct CDR3 sequences, with around 25% observed a single time. The sample taken for sequencing was naive CD8+ T cells from blood, with Jurkat cell RNA spiked in. Receptor source: a human donor in good health. Some libraries in this study had Jurkat cell RNA spiked in. Both conserved end residues are part of each CDR3. D genes are given only for firm matches. Expanded clones are given a class, and other clones once, few, many or no size at all.

few | - | TRBJ2-7 | TRBV9 | TGTGCCAGCAGCGTAGGACAGAACCCCTACGAGCAGTACTTC | CASSVGQNPYEQYF
- | TRBD1 | TRBJ2-7 | TRBV13 | TGTGCCAGCAGCTCGGGGGACAGGGGCTACGAGCAGTACTTC | CASSSGDRGYEQYF
- | - | TRBJ1-1 | TRBV28 | TGTGCCAGCAGTGTTCGACACACTGAAGCTTTCTTT | CASSVRHTEAFF
few | TRBD1 | TRBJ1-4 | TRBV7-9 | TGTGCCAGCATCCCAGGGGGCGTCTCTAATGAAAAACTGTTTTTT | CASIPGGVSNEKLFF
many | TRBD1 | TRBJ2-7 | TRBV27 | TGTGCCAGCAGGAGGGACAGGGTCCACGAGCAGTACTTC | CASRRDRVHEQYF
few | TRBD1 | TRBJ2-7 | TRBV7-9 | TGTGCCAGCAGCTTACTGGACAGGGGTTTGTACGAGCAGTACTTC | CASSLLDRGLYEQYF
- | - | TRBJ2-7 | TRBV6-5 | TGTGCCAGCAGCCCGGTGGTTGGCGAGCAGTACTTC | CASSPVVGEQYF
few | - | TRBJ2-3 | TRBV20-1 | TGCAGTGCTAGAGGGGTCACAGATACGCAGTATTTT | CSARGVTDTQYF
- | TRBD2 | TRBJ2-3 | TRBV6-2/TRBV6-3 | TGTGCCAGCAGTTACTGGACTAGCGGCACAGATACGCAGTATTTT | CASSYWTSGTDTQYF
many | - | TRBJ2-3 | TRBV7-2 | TGTGCCAGCAGCTTAGGAGAAGGGGGGGGGCTCGCAGATACGCAGTATTTT | CASSLGEGGGLADTQYF
few | TRBD1 | TRBJ1-4 | TRBV14 | TGTGCCAGCAGCCAAAGGGACAGGGTGATTGGAAAACTGTTTTTT | CASSQRDRVIGKLFF
few | TRBD2 | TRBJ2-1 | TRBV2 | TGTGCCAGCTGCCCTAGCGGGGGGTGGCATGAGCAGTTCTTC | CASCPSGGWHEQFF
few | - | TRBJ1-5 | TRBV19 | TGTGCCAGTAGTTCTCCCCGGGGCCCCGATTCACAGCCCCAGCATTTT | CASSSPRGPDSQPQHF
- | TRBD1 | TRBJ1-5 | TRBV7-6 | TGTGCCAGCAGAGAGACAGGGGATAGCAATCAGCCCCAGCATTTT | CASRETGDSNQPQHF
many | - | TRBJ2-5 | TRBV7-6 | TGTGCCAGCGCCCCCCGGCAGGCGTTACAAGAGACCCAGTACTTC | CASAPRQALQETQYF
few | - | TRBJ2-7 | TRBV30 | TGTGCCTGGAGCGCCACCACTTTGTCAGAGCAGTACTTC | CAWSATTLSEQYF
- | - | TRBJ2-1 | TRBV13 | TGTGCCAGCAGTCAGGGTTGGAATGAGCAGTTCTTC | CASSQGWNEQFF
many | TRBD1 | TRBJ1-5 | TRBV4-2 | TGTGCCAGCAGCCAAATTGTAGGGGGCCCCAATCAGCCCCAGCATTTT | CASSQIVGGPNQPQHF
many | - | TRBJ1-1 | TRBV29-1 | TGCAGCACAATACAGGGATACACTGAAGCTTTCTTT | CSTIQGYTEAFF
few | - | TRBJ2-2 | TRBV3-1 | TGTGCCAGCAGCCAAGACAGGGTGTTCGGCACCGGGGAGCTGTTTTTT | CASSQDRVFGTGELFF
few | TRBD2 | TRBJ2-3 | TRBV28 | TGTGCCAGCAGTATTGCCCGGGACTATCCGTACACAGATACGCAGTATTTT | CASSIARDYPYTDTQYF
- | - | TRBJ2-3 | TRBV6-2/TRBV6-3 | TGTGCCAGCAGTTACCTCAGGATCACAGATACGCAGTATTTT | CASSYLRITDTQYF
- | - | TRBJ2-1 | TRBV7-2 | TGTGCCAGCAGACCTTTGGGCTACAATGAGCAGTTCTTC | CASRPLGYNEQFF
few | - | TRBJ2-1 | TRBV12-3/TRBV12-4 | TGTGCCAGCAGTTTCAGACTTTCAGGGAACAATGAGCAGTTCTTC | CASSFRLSGNNEQFF
- | - | TRBJ2-1 | TRBV30 | TGTGCCTGGAGCGCAGATGAGCAGTTCTTC | CAWSADEQFF
few | - | TRBJ2-7 | TRBV20-1 | TGCAGTGCTAGATCGGAGTACGAGCAGTACTTC | CSARSEYEQYF
once | - | TRBJ2-1 | TRBV5-6 | TGTGCCGGCAGCTCGCGGTCCGACAATGAGCAGTTCTTC | CAGSSRSDNEQFF
- | TRBD1 | TRBJ2-4 | TRBV6-6 | TGTGCCAGCAGATACTCAATACAGGGGGTTTCACTAGCCAAAAACATTCAGTACTTC | CASRYSIQGVSLAKNIQYF
- | TRBD2 | TRBJ2-7 | TRBV20-1 | TGCAGTGCACTCACTAGCGGGGCGAGTTACGAGCAGTACTTC | CSALTSGASYEQYF
- | - | TRBJ1-1 | TRBV6-5 | TGTGCCAGCAGTTACGCGGGCACGAGCACTGAGGCTTTCTTT | CASSYAGTSTEAFF
- | - | TRBJ2-7 | TRBV2 | TGTGCCGGCAGTTCGTTAGACGGGGGCAAGCCCAGAGAGCAGTACTTC | CAGSSLDGGKPREQYF
few | - | TRBJ1-5 | TRBV19 | TGTGCCAGTAGTATATGGCAGTATAATCAGCCCCAGCATTTT | CASSIWQYNQPQHF
few | - | TRBJ2-1 | TRBV27 | TGTGCCAGCACGGATGGGGACTCCAATGAGCAGTTCTTC | CASTDGDSNEQFF
few | TRBD1 | TRBJ2-2 | TRBV28 | TGTGCCAGCAGTTTCCCCGGGACAGGGGGCGCGGGCGGGGAGCTGTTTTTT | CASSFPGTGGAGGELFF
few | - | TRBJ1-6 | TRBV3-1 | TGTGCCAGCAGCCAAGGTGCGAATTCACCCCTCCACTTT | CASSQGANSPLHF
many | - | TRBJ2-3 | TRBV7-9 | TGTGCCAGCAGCTTATCAGGGACACCAGATACGCAGTATTTT | CASSLSGTPDTQYF
- | - | TRBJ2-6 | TRBV6-5 | TGTGCCAGCAGTTACCTTATTCCTGGGGCCAACGTCCTGACTTTC | CASSYLIPGANVLTF
- | - | TRBJ2-3 | TRBV30 | TGTGCCTGGGACCCCTATGGAGGTCGTGGAGATACGCAGTATTTT | CAWDPYGGRGDTQYF
- | - | TRBJ2-5 | TRBV25-1 | TGTGCCAGCAGTGAATATGGCTCCTCGTGGTACCAAGAGACCCAGTACTTC | CASSEYGSSWYQETQYF
few | TRBD1 | TRBJ2-1 | TRBV6-2/TRBV6-3 | TGTGCCAGCAGTTACCCGGGTGGACAGGGGGTTAATGAGCAGTTCTTC | CASSYPGGQGVNEQFF
few | TRBD2 | TRBJ2-7 | TRBV5-6 | TGTGCCAGCAGCTCCATGATTTTCCCTAGCGGGGGCCCCTACGAGCAGTACTTC | CASSSMIFPSGGPYEQYF
- | - | TRBJ1-1 | TRBV20-1 | TGCAGTGCCTGGGACACCTTTAATGGGAACACTGAAACTTTCTTT | CSAWDTFNGNTETFF
many | - | TRBJ2-6 | TRBV9 | TGTGCCAGCAGCGTTTTGTCAGGGGCCAACGTCCTGACTTTC | CASSVLSGANVLTF
few | - | TRBJ2-7 | TRBV28 | TGTGCCAGCAGCCCATCGGACAGTGCCGGGCGGCAGTACTTC | CASSPSDSAGRQYF
- | - | TRBJ2-5 | TRBV7-2 | TGTGCCAGCAGGGAGTCTCCCCGGGACCAAGAGACCCAGTACTTC | CASRESPRDQETQYF
many | - | TRBJ2-7 | TRBV28 | TGTGCCAGCAGCCCTCTGGGGAGCGAGCAGTACTTC | CASSPLGSEQYF